Presented here are 14 T cell receptor beta chains from one specimen sequenced in a study of shared clonotypes between healthy human individuals. TCRdb's copy holds only in-frame clones and misses some; the assay was immunoSEQ multiplex PCR. Of millions of clones in the sample, 85% to 95% were seen once. The sequenced sample consisted of naive CD4+ T cells sorted from blood. The subset is: CD45RA+ positively selected. The source is a man aged 18-30 years in good health.

DNA for the CDR3: TGTGCCAGTGGCGGGGACAGTCATGAAAAACTGTTTTTT. Its protein product is CASGGDSHEKLFF. The chain employs TRBV11-2 and TRBJ1-4; 7 bases are a match to TRBD1. V shed 9 bases and J 6 bases; nucleotides not matched to a gene: 7. Per the germline V gene, CDR1 is SGHAT and CDR2 is FQNNGV. The CDR3 contains 13 residues.

The chain carries TRBV28 and TRBJ1-1; D is undetermined. The CDR3 has 13 residues. The germline CDR1 and CDR2 sequences are MDHEN and SYDVKM. Trimming took off 5 bases at V and 3 bases at J, with 10 bases between the two ends. This CDR3 is CASSGPRDTEAFF. The CDR3 coding sequence is TGTGCCAGCAGTGGTCCTCGAGACACTGAAGCTTTCTTT.

The chain couples TRBV2 to TRBJ2-1; maybe TRBD1 (6 bases). V was clipped by 7 bases and J by 5 bases, with 9 bases between them. The CDR3 length is 12 residues. Per germline, CDR1 SNHLY and CDR2 FYNNEI. The CDR3 DNA follows: TGTGCCAGCACAAGGACAGACAATGAGCAGTTCTTC. This encodes CASTRTDNEQFF.

The chain joins TRBV28 to TRBJ2-6, with D perhaps TRBD2 (7 bases). The CDR3 sequence is 14 residues long. CDR1 is MDHEN and CDR2 is SYDVKM in the germline V gene. Between the trimmed V and J ends, which lost 2 bases and 9 bases, there was a span of 11 bases. The CDR3 protein is CASSLQGRGNVLTF. DNA of the CDR3: TGTGCCAGCAGTTTACAGGGGAGGGGCAACGTCCTGACTTTC.

The V and J genes are TRBV5-1 and TRBJ2-1; D is ambiguous. The germline V gene encodes CDR1 SGHRS and CDR2 YFSETQ. V lost 4 bases and J lost 8, with 19 bases in between. This CDR3 region has 15 residues. The CDR3 sequence is CASSARRSTGDEQFF. The CDR3 DNA reads TGCGCCAGCAGCGCTCGGCGCTCTACGGGCGATGAGCAGTTCTTC.

A note on this clone: The sample carries other DNA sequences with the same CDR3. V is TRBV28 and J is TRBJ2-7; D is possibly TRBD1 or TRBD2 (5 bases each). The CDR3 has 14 amino acids. Germline loops: CDR1 MDHEN, CDR2 SYDVKM. V was clipped by 2 bases and J by 0 bases, with 8 bases between them. The DNA of the CDR3 is TGTGCCAGCAGTTTAGGGGGAAACTCCTACGAGCAGTACTTC. As protein: CASSLGGNSYEQYF.

The V gene is TRBV2, the J gene TRBJ1-6; maybe TRBD1 (6 bases). Trimming removed 8 bases at V and 0 bases at J, with 11 bases between. Germline V CDR1 and CDR2: SNHLY, FYNNEI. This CDR3 has 15 residues. The DNA of the CDR3 is TGTGCCAGCTTAGCGGACAGCTCCTATAATTCACCCCTCCACTTT. This translates into CASLADSSYNSPLHF. The entire variable domain, with the rest obtained from reference TRBV2 and TRBJ1-6, is as follows: EPEVTQTPSHQVTQMGQEVILRCVPISNHLYFYWYRQILGQKVEFLVSFYNNEISEKSEIFDDQFSVERPDGSNFTLKIRSTKLEDSAMYFCASLADSSYNSPLHFGNGTRLTVT.

V gene TRBV18 combines with J gene TRBJ2-7, with D possibly being TRBD2 (7 bases). The V gene lost 5 bases and the J gene lost 4 bases, with 15 bases spanning the gap. The CDR3 is 14 amino acids. The germline V gene encodes CDR1 KGHSH and CDR2 LQKENI. Written as DNA, the CDR3 is TGTGCCAGCTCAACCGGGCGGGGGCCTTACGAGCAGTACTTC. It is translated as CASSTGRGPYEQYF.

This clone was seen a handful of times. V usage is TRBV11-2 and J usage is TRBJ1-1; no reliable D call. Germline lookup yields CDR1 SGHAT and CDR2 FQNNGV. The CDR3 runs to 14 residues. The V gene lost 2 bases and the J gene lost 1 base, with 8 bases spanning the gap. CDR3 nucleotides: TGTGCCAGCAGCTTATCGCGTCCGAACACTGAAGCTTTCTTT. Translated, it gives CASSLSRPNTEAFF.

This rearrangement joins TRBV5-4 to TRBJ1-6, with 9 bases lining up with TRBD1. Germline lookup yields CDR1 SGHNT and CDR2 YYREEE (reference sequence). CDR3 length equals 17 residues. V lost 0 bases to trimming and J lost 7 bases; unmatched junction nucleotides: 8. Here the CDR3 reads CASSLAPRTGDNSPLHF. The CDR3 DNA reads as TGTGCCAGCAGCTTGGCCCCGAGGACAGGGGACAATTCACCCCTCCACTTT.

This chain joins TRBV7-2 and TRBJ2-7; TRBD2 might be the D (5 bases). The CDR3 runs 15 residues. From germline, CDR1 is SGHTA and CDR2 FQGNSA. Trimming cost V 4 bases and J 4 bases, with 17 bases left between them. CDR3 sequence: CASSSDPGWEYEQYF. DNA of the CDR3: TGTGCCAGCAGCTCCGACCCCGGGTGGGAGTACGAGCAGTACTTC.

As to this clone: Distinct nucleotide sequences in the sample also encode this CDR3. V and J are TRBV5-1 and TRBJ2-7; 12 bases match TRBD1. Germline CDR1 is SGHRS and CDR2 is YFSETQ. V dropped 4 bases and J dropped 4; count of bases not matched to a gene: 3. The CDR3 contains 14 residues. CDR3 DNA sequence: TGCGCCAGCAGCAAGGGACAGGGGGCTTACGAGCAGTACTTC. Encoded protein: CASSKGQGAYEQYF.

V usage is TRBV6-1 and J usage is TRBJ1-6; D is unclear. This CDR3 is 13 amino acids long. The ends were cut back, 2 bases at V and 8 bases at J, with 7 bases in the middle. Germline V CDR1 and CDR2: MNHNS, SASEGT. The CDR3 coding sequence is TGTGCCAGCAGTGAACAGGACCATTCACCCCTCCACTTT. This sequence encodes CASSEQDHSPLHF.

J is TRBJ2-2 and V is TRBV6-6, with a tentative D call TRBD1 (6 bases). Germline-derived CDR1 and CDR2 are MNHNY and SVGAGI (reference sequence). The CDR3 consists of 14 residues. V was trimmed by 6 bases and J by 1 base, leaving 9 bases between them. CDR3 sequence (DNA): TGTGCCAGCAGCATGACAGGGAACACCGGGGAGCTGTTTTTT. Translation: CASSMTGNTGELFF.